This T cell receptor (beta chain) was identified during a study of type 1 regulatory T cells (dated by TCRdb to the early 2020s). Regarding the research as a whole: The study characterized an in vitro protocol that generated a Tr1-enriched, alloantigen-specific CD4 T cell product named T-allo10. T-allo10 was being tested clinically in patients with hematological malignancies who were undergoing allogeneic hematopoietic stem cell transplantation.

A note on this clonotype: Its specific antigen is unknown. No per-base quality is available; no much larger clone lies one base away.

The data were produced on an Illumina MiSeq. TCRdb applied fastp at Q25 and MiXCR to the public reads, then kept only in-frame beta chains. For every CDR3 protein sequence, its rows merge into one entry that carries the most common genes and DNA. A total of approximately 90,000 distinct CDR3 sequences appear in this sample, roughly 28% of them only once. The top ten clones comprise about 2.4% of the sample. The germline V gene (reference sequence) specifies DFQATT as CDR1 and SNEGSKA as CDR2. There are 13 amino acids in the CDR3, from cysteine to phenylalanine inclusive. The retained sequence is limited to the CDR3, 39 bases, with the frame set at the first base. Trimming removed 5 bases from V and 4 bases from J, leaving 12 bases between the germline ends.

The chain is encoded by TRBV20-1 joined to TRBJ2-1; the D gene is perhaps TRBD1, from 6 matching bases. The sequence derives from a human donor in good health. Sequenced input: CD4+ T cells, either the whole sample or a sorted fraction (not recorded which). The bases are TGCAGTGCTTTTGGACAGAATTACAATGAGCAGTTCTTC. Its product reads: CSAFGQNYNEQFF.